One sample yielded the 24 T cell receptor beta chains listed below, sequenced in a study of shared T cell receptors in the human thymus. Clones were read by immunoSEQ multiplex PCR, and TCRdb kept only the in-frame ones, dropping some. The sample consists of roughly 550,000 clones, more than 75% of them appearing once. This same sample was also part of a study on human thymus T cells.

Sequenced input: thymocytes. Source of these receptors: a boy less than two years old with a congenital heart defect.

The rearrangement joins TRBV7-8 to TRBJ2-7; TRBD1 aligns across 7 bases. The CDR3 is 16 residues long. In germline, CDR1 is SGHVS, CDR2 FQNEAQ. J lost 0 bases, V lost 5 bases, and 10 bases had no gene match. CDR3 in DNA: TGTGCCAGCAGCCCGCCCGACAGGGATTACTCCTACGAGCAGTACTTC. The encoded protein is CASSPPDRDYSYEQYF. The full variable domain, its missing parts supplied by reference TRBV7-8 and TRBJ2-7, is GAGVSQSPRYKVAKRGQDVALRCDPISGHVSLFWYQQALGQGPEFLTYFQNEAQLDKSGLPSDRFFAERPEGSVSTLKIQRTQQEDSAVYLCASSPPDRDYSYEQYFGPGTRLTVT.

The J gene is TRBJ2-7, the V gene TRBV28; D may be TRBD1 (6 bases). This CDR3 has 13 residues. Germline lookup yields CDR1 MDHEN and CDR2 SYDVKM. Trimming removed 7 bases at V and 3 bases at J, with 13 bases between. CDR3 DNA sequence: TGTGCCAGCAATGGAGGACAGTTCTACGAGCAGTACTTC. Its protein is CASNGGQFYEQYF.

This clone was seen just once. The V and J genes are TRBV11-1 and TRBJ2-7, with a possible D match to TRBD1 (6 bases). V lost 5 bases and J lost 1, with 15 bases in between. There are 15 residues in the CDR3. The germline CDR1 and CDR2 sequences are SGHAT and FQDESV (reference sequence). CDR3 DNA: TGTGCCAGCAGCCCTAACAGGGCTACGTCCTACGAGCAGTACTTC. Translation: CASSPNRATSYEQYF.

This clone was counted once. CDR3 bases: TGTGCCAGCAGCCCGATGGTACAGGGGCAAGAGACCCAGTACTTC. It yields the protein CASSPMVQGQETQYF. The genes are TRBV7-2 and TRBJ2-5; 7 bases agree with TRBD1. Per germline, CDR1 SGHTA and CDR2 FQGNSA. The V gene end was trimmed by 5 bases and the J gene end by 2 bases; junction bases not matched to a gene: 8. The CDR3 runs 15 residues.

This clone was picked up a small number of times. The rearrangement joins TRBV18 to TRBJ2-7; 9 bases are shared with TRBD2. The CDR3 runs 22 residues. The J segment lost 0 bases and the V segment lost 3 bases, leaving 24 bases of the junction unmatched. CDR1 KGHSH and CDR2 LQKENI come from the germline V gene. In DNA form, the CDR3 reads TGTGCCAGCTCACCCAACTCGAGACTAGGGGGGGTAGCGGGAGCCGACTCCTACGAGCAGTACTTC. Its protein product is CASSPNSRLGGVAGADSYEQYF.

This sequence joins TRBV30 and TRBJ1-1, with a tentative D call TRBD1 (5 bases). The CDR3 has 13 residues. Germline CDR1 GTSNPN, CDR2 SVGIG (reference sequence). V was trimmed by 2 bases and J by 6 bases, leaving 13 bases between them. The CDR3 spells CAWSRQGGPEAFF. Written as DNA, the CDR3 is TGTGCCTGGAGTCGGCAGGGAGGCCCTGAAGCTTTCTTT.

This chain uses TRBV27 with TRBJ2-6; weak D call: TRBD1 (6 bases). Deletions cut 6 bases from V and 3 bases from J, with 9 bases between. Per the germline V gene, CDR1 is MNHEY and CDR2 is SMNVEV (reference sequence). The CDR3 covers 14 residues. CDR3 bases: TGTGCCAGCAGAACAGGGTTTGGGGCCAACGTCCTGACTTTC. As protein: CASRTGFGANVLTF.

The V gene is TRBV5-1, the J gene TRBJ1-2, with D tentatively TRBD1 (5 bases). Trimming left V 2 bases short and J 2 bases short, with 13 bases between. CDR1 is SGHRS, CDR2 YFSETQ, per germline. The CDR3 is 15 residues long. DNA for the CDR3: TGCGCCAGCAGCTTCCTCGACAGAAACAACTATGGCTACACCTTC. It specifies CASSFLDRNNYGYTF.

This sequence joins TRBV27 and TRBJ2-7; the D is unclear. The CDR3 runs to 14 residues. V was cut by 3 bases and J by 3 bases, with 12 bases left in between. CDR1 and CDR2 (germline): MNHEY, SMNVEV (reference sequence). CDR3 amino acids: CASSFRRSRYEQYF. The CDR3 coding sequence is TGTGCCAGCAGTTTCCGTCGGTCTCGCTACGAGCAGTACTTC.

The V gene is TRBV7-9, the J gene TRBJ2-4, with D maybe TRBD2 (5 bases). The V end was cut by 5 bases, the J end by 0 bases, with 14 bases between. The CDR3 sequence is 16 residues long. Germline loops: CDR1 SEHNR, CDR2 FQNEAQ (reference sequence). The CDR3 here is CASSPAASLAKNIQYF. DNA of the CDR3: TGTGCCAGCAGCCCAGCGGCTTCCTTAGCCAAAAACATTCAGTACTTC.

The V call is TRBV7-3, the J call TRBJ2-3; 7 nucleotides line up with TRBD2. Germline V gives CDR1 SGHTA, CDR2 FQGTGA. The ends lost 5 bases at V and 2 bases at J; junction bases unmatched: 4. This CDR3 is 14 amino acids long. This chain's CDR3 is CASSQRGHTDTQYF. Here the CDR3 DNA reads TGTGCCAGCAGCCAGCGGGGTCACACAGATACGCAGTATTTT.

The gene calls are TRBV14 and TRBJ2-4; 7 nucleotides match TRBD2. The trim removed 2 bases at V and 2 bases at J, leaving 6 bases unmatched. CDR1 is SGHDN, CDR2 FVKESK, per germline. CDR3 length: 16 residues. CDR3 in amino acids: CASSQHRGVTKNIQYF. The CDR3 region has the DNA TGTGCCAGCAGCCAACATCGGGGGGTTACCAAAAACATTCAGTACTTC. The full variable domain, its missing parts supplied by reference TRBV14 and TRBJ2-4, is EAGVTQFPSHSVIEKGQTVTLRCDPISGHDNLYWYRRVMGKEIKFLLHFVKESKQDESGMPNNRFLAERTGGTYSTLKVQPAELEDSGVYFCASSQHRGVTKNIQYFGAGTRLSVL.

The rearrangement links TRBV5-6 to TRBJ1-2; a possible D gene is TRBD1 (6 bases). Germline V lookup: CDR1 SGHDT, CDR2 YYEEEE. The CDR3 is 12 amino acids. Trimming removed 4 bases at V and 8 bases at J, with 12 bases between. The CDR3 DNA follows: TGTGCCAGCAGCACAGGGTGGGGCGGCTACACCTTC. It is translated as CASSTGWGGYTF.

This rearrangement joins TRBV4-3 to TRBJ2-5; TRBD2 matches 8 bases. The CDR3 length is 17 residues. Per germline, CDR1 LGHNA and CDR2 YSLEER. The trim removed 0 bases at V and 5 bases at J, leaving 11 bases unmatched. The CDR3 DNA sequence: TGCGCCAGCAGCCAAGACCGAGGGACTAGGCGAGGGGAGACCCAGTACTTC. Translating it yields CASSQDRGTRRGETQYF.

DNA of the CDR3: TGCGCCAGCAGCCAAGATGCGACGGCGGGAGCGCGTTTCGATGAGCAGTTCTTC. Translated, it gives CASSQDATAGARFDEQFF. V usage is TRBV4-3 and J usage is TRBJ2-1; 7 bases agree with TRBD2. The CDR3 covers 18 residues. V shed 0 bases, J shed 8 bases, and the junction held 16 bases outside the gene matches. Germline assignment: CDR1 LGHNA and CDR2 YSLEER.

The chain is built from TRBV7-9 and TRBJ2-1; 7 nucleotides agree with TRBD2. Germline lookup yields CDR1 SEHNR and CDR2 FQNEAQ (reference sequence). CDR3 length equals 13 residues. Trimming cost V 5 bases and J 12 bases; bases outside gene matches: 10. The CDR3, as DNA: TGTGCCAGCAGCCCAGGGAGGGGAGGAGGGCAGTTCTTC. Its protein product is CASSPGRGGGQFF.

This rearrangement joins TRBV28 to TRBJ2-5; tentatively, D is TRBD1 (5 bases). This CDR3 contains 14 residues. Germline CDR1 MDHEN, CDR2 SYDVKM. V was shortened by 3 bases and J by 5 bases, with 13 bases between the two germline ends. CDR3 sequence (DNA): TGTGCCAGCAGTTTCAAAGGGGATCGGGAGACCCAGTACTTC. Its protein product is CASSFKGDRETQYF.

The chain has TRBV2 and TRBJ1-5; D unclear. CDR1 SNHLY and CDR2 FYNNEI come from the germline V gene. The CDR3 is 12 amino acids. The V gene lost 2 bases and the J gene lost 6 bases, with 5 bases spanning the gap. CDR3 sequence reads: CASSEWAQPQHF. The CDR3 DNA sequence: TGTGCCAGCAGTGAATGGGCTCAGCCCCAGCATTTT.

J is TRBJ2-1 and V is TRBV12-5; 9 positions agree with TRBD2. The CDR3 contains 18 residues. J gave up 7 bases and V 0 bases, and 13 bases lay outside the gene matches. Germline assignment: CDR1 LGHNT and CDR2 FRNRAP. DNA for the CDR3: TGTGCTAGTGGTTTGGTGGAGGCTAGCGGGATTTTGAGAAATGAGCAGTTCTTC. This sequence encodes CASGLVEASGILRNEQFF.

The chain couples TRBV5-1 to TRBJ2-7; D may be TRBD1 (6 bases). CDR1 SGHRS and CDR2 YFSETQ come from the germline V gene. CDR3 length equals 15 residues. V dropped 1 base and J dropped 6 bases, with 17 bases sitting between them. CDR3 region: CASSLRAPRGSEQYF. The CDR3 DNA follows: TGCGCCAGCAGCTTGAGGGCCCCCAGGGGCAGCGAGCAGTACTTC.

V is TRBV30 and J is TRBJ2-7; weak D call: TRBD2 (5 bases). This CDR3 has 11 residues. The V end was cut by 4 bases, the J end by 7 bases, with 11 bases between. Per the germline V gene, CDR1 is GTSNPN and CDR2 is SVGIG (reference sequence). CDR3: CAWTMTGEQYF. CDR3 DNA sequence: TGTGCCTGGACCATGACGGGAGAGCAGTACTTC.

The chain uses TRBV7-6 and TRBJ2-3; no definite D call. From germline, CDR1 is SGHVS and CDR2 FNYEAQ. V was pared by 0 bases and J by 1 base, with 8 bases between. This CDR3 has 15 residues. This CDR3 is CASSLASEGTDTQYF. CDR3 sequence (DNA): TGTGCCAGCAGCTTAGCGAGCGAGGGCACAGATACGCAGTATTTT.

V and J are TRBV27 and TRBJ2-1, with 9 bases matching TRBD2. The CDR3 is 13 residues long. Unmatched junction bases numbered 2, after V lost 2 bases and J lost 9 bases. Germline V CDR1 and CDR2: MNHEY, SMNVEV (reference sequence). CDR3 in DNA: TGTGCCAGCAGTTTACTGACTAGCGGTGAGCAGTTCTTC. Amino acids: CASSLLTSGEQFF.

This rearrangement joins TRBV7-9 to TRBJ2-3, with 12 bases lining up with TRBD2. V was clipped by 5 bases and J by 6 bases; unmatched bases: 9. The germline CDR1 and CDR2 sequences are SEHNR and FQNEAQ (reference sequence). The CDR3 consists of 16 residues. CDR3: CASSDRLAGVVDTQYF. The CDR3 nucleotides are TGTGCCAGCAGCGACCGACTAGCGGGAGTGGTGGATACGCAGTATTTT.